This TCR beta chain was obtained from a study of technical replicates of blood from a handful of donors. This table comes from immunoSEQ multiplex PCR, and its TCRdb copy is limited to in-frame clones, with some not included. The sample yields roughly 76,000 clones, around 92% seen once. The sequence derives from a human donor in good health. Some clones in this sample may be carry-over from other donors' samples. Material: T cells isolated from PBMCs.

This CDR3 is CASSDGTYHQPQHF. CDR3 DNA: TGTGCCAGCAGCGATGGGACATATCATCAGCCCCAGCATTTT. The chain employs TRBV2 and TRBJ1-5; possible D gene TRBD1, 6 bases. V lost 6 bases and J 5 bases, leaving 14 bases between the germline ends. This CDR3 region has 14 residues. Germline V gene data show CDR1 as SNHLY and CDR2 as FYNNEI.